What follows is one T cell receptor beta chain and its context. The data were obtained in a study of blood T cell repertoires in COVID-19. Study overall: Acute-phase and convalescent COVID-19 samples originated in the United States, Italy and Spain. From T cells, B-cell-depleted T cells, or PBMCs came the material, which was cDNA or gDNA.

The V gene lost 0 bases and the J gene lost 0 bases, with 3 bases spanning the gap. The CDR3 has 13 amino acids. Here immunoSEQ multiplex PCR was the method, and the copy in TCRdb shows in-frame clones only, minus some. Of approximately 220,000 clones listed, roughly 90% are singletons. The sequence was collected from a man aged 25-45 years who had been exposed to COVID-19. This rearrangement joins TRBV12-3 or TRBV12-4 to TRBJ2-7, with D unclear. The specimen was PBMCs or T cells enriched from blood (not recorded which). The CDR3 DNA follows: TGTGCCAGCAGTTTAGCTAGCTCCTACGAGCAGTACTTC. Amino acids: CASSLASSYEQYF.